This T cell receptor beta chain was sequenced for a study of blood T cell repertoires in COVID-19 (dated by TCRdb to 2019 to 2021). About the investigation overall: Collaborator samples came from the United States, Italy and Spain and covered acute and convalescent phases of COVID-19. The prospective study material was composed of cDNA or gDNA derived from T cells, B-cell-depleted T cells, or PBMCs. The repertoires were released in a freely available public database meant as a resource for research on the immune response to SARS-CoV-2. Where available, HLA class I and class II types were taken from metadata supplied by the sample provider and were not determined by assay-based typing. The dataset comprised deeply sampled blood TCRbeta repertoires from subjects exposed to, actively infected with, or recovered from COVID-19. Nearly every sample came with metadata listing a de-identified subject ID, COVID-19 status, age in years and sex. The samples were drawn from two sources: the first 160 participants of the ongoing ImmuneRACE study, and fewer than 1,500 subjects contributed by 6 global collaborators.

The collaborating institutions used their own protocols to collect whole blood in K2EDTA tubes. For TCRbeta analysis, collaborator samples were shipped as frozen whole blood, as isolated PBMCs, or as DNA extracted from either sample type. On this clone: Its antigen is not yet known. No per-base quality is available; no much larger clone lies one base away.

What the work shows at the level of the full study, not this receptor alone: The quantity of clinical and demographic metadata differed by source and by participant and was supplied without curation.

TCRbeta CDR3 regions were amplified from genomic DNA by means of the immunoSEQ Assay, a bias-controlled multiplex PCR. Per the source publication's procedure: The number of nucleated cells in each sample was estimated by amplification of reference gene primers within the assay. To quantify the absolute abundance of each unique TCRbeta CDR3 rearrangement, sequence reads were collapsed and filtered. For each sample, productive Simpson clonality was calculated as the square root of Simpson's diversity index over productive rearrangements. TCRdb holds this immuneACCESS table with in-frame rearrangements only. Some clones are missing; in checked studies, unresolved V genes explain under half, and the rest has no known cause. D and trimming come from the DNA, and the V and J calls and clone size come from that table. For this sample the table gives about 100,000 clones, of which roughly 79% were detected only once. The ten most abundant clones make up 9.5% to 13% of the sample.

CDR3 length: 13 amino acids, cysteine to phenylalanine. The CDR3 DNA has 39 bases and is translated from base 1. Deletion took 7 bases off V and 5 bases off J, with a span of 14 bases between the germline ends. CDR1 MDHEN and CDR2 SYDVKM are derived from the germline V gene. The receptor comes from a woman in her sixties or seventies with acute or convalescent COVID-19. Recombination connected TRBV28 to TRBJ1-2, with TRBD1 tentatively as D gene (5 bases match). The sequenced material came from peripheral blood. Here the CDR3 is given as CASTQGRRYGYTF. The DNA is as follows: TGTGCCAGCACCCAGGGCAGACGATATGGCTACACCTTC.